Listed below are T cell receptor beta chains from one sample, sequenced in a study of breast tumors, draining lymph nodes, adjacent tissues. TCRdb re-analysed the multiplex PCR reads in MiXCR, keeping a single row per CDR3 protein. The repertoire holds fewer than 150,000 distinct CDR3 sequences, with roughly 20% as singletons. The sequenced sample was axillary lymph node tissue. These receptors originate from a female donor with breast cancer. Some clones in this sample may be carry-over from other donors' samples. Both conserved end residues are part of each CDR3. D genes are given only for firm matches.

CASSLRGNANEKLFF,TRBV28,NA,TRBJ1-4
CATSSSGSIGYEQYF,TRBV15,TRBD2,TRBJ2-7
CASSQGRQGGPLGNTIYF,TRBV4-1,TRBD1,TRBJ1-3
CASGLGARFSDEQFF,TRBV5-1,NA,TRBJ2-1
CASSQEIGETPYNEQFF,TRBV3-1,NA,TRBJ2-1
CATSIPSGLYEQYF,TRBV15,NA,TRBJ2-7
CASSRRDRVRAKNIQYF,TRBV13,TRBD1,TRBJ2-4
CASSSAGGMAYNEQFF,TRBV5-1,NA,TRBJ2-1
CASSLGGPSGSRNEQFF,TRBV7-2,TRBD2,TRBJ2-1
CASSLAWDTRGDTQYF,TRBV7-9,NA,TRBJ2-3
CASSTGPSGANVLTF,TRBV6-1,NA,TRBJ2-6
CASSLRGQGGGYTF,TRBV5-1,NA,TRBJ1-2
CASSQDRELAGGTDTQYF,TRBV3-1,TRBD2,TRBJ2-3
CASGTSFNNEQFF,TRBV12-3/TRBV12-4,NA,TRBJ2-1